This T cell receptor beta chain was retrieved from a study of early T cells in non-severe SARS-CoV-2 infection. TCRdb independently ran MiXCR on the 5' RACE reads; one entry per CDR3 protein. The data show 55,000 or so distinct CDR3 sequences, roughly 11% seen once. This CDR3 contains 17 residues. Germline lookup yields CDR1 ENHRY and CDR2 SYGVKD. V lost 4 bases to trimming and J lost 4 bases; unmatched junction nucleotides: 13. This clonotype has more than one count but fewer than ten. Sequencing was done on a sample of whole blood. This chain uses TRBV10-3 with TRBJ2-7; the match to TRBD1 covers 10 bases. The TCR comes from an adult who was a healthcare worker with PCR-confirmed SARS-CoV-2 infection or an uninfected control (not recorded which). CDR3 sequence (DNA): TGTGCCATCAGTGGTCCCGACAGGGGGCGGGCTACTTACGAGCAGTACTTC. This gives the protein CAISGPDRGRATYEQYF.